This T cell receptor (beta chain) was captured by sequencing in a study of T-cell memory formation after mild COVID-19. Study information: Largely, TCR clusters stayed within a single donor. The study's findings and limits: Confirmation was lacking for SARS-CoV-2 specificity of second-wave clones that peaked on day 37.

On this clonotype: The antigen is undetermined.

CDR3 length: 14 residues. Trimming removed 2 bases from V and 0 bases from J, with 9 bases in between. Germline V gene data show CDR1 as GTSNPN and CDR2 as SVGIG (reference sequence). cDNA libraries for TCR alpha and TCR beta, carrying sample barcodes and UMIs, came from 5'RACE with constant-segment primers. TCRdb analysed the 5' RACE reads with MiXCR anew, one entry per CDR3 protein. The data contain 250,000 to 300,000 distinct CDR3 sequences, roughly 15% of them singletons. This receptor was obtained from a man between 18 and 29 years old who had mild COVID-19 (a few samples of this study predate the infection). Cell type and time point are not known. The chain carries TRBV30 and TRBJ2-3, with unresolved D. Sequencing was done on a sample of PBMCs or a T cell subset sorted from them (not recorded which). The CDR3 is CAWSSVGSTDTQYF. CDR3 sequence (DNA): TGTGCCTGGAGTTCAGTCGGTAGCACAGATACGCAGTATTTT.